A selection of T cell receptor beta chains follows, all from one sample in a study of chemoradiotherapy in HPV16-positive cancers. Sequencing was performed with immunoSEQ multiplex PCR; in TCRdb, only in-frame clones are kept and a portion is missing. The sample lists 9,500 to 15,000 clones; around nine tenths were seen once. The input for sequencing was blood, taken from a patient who underwent chemoradiotherapy. The source of these receptors is a human donor with HPV-associated anogenital cancer. The CDR3 runs from the conserved cysteine through the conserved F or W. The D gene is left open where the match is weak. Some rows have no size entry. The others give once, few or many, or a class for an expanded clone.

J	D	size	V	DNA	CDR3
TRBJ2-5	NA	NA	TRBV7-2	TGTGCCAGCAGCTTAGAGGGCTTAGGAACCCAAGAGACCCAGTACTTC	CASSLEGLGTQETQYF
TRBJ2-7	NA	NA	TRBV4-1	TGCGCCAGCAGCCAAGATTGGGGACAGAGGGGAGGGTCCTACGAGCAGTACTTC	CASSQDWGQRGGSYEQYF
TRBJ1-5	NA	NA	TRBV9	TGTGCCAGCAGCCCGGGCGGTATGAATCAGCCCCAGCATTTT	CASSPGGMNQPQHF
TRBJ1-2	NA	NA	TRBV6-1	TGTGCCAGCAGTGAACCGACAGTTTGGGGCTATGGCTACACCTTC	CASSEPTVWGYGYTF
TRBJ1-2	NA	NA	TRBV5-1	TGCGCCAGCAGGGCCGGGGCCTTAGAAGGCTACACCTTC	CASRAGALEGYTF
TRBJ1-3	NA	NA	TRBV13	TGTGCCAGCAGCTCTGGGTATTTCTCTGGAAACACCATATATTTT	CASSSGYFSGNTIYF
TRBJ2-2	NA	NA	TRBV19	TGTGCCAGTAGTATAGGTAGAGGGGGCACCGGGGAGCTGTTTTTT	CASSIGRGGTGELFF
TRBJ2-2	NA	NA	TRBV11-2	TGTGCCAGCAGCCCGTTCCCTATAACCCACGGAAACACCGGGGAGCTGTTTTTT	CASSPFPITHGNTGELFF
TRBJ2-7	TRBD2	NA	TRBV7-7	TGTGCCAGCAGCTCGGGACTAGCGGAATACTACGAGCAGTACTTC	CASSSGLAEYYEQYF
TRBJ2-2	TRBD2	NA	TRBV11-3	TGTGCCAGCAGCTTAGATGTTGGTCGCGGGGGCACCGGGGAGCTGTTTTTT	CASSLDVGRGGTGELFF
TRBJ1-3	NA	once	TRBV5-4	TGTGCCAGCAGCCCTGAGATCTCTGGAAACACCATATATTTT	CASSPEISGNTIYF
TRBJ2-2	NA	NA	TRBV10-1	TGCGCCAGCCCCACGGGTGGCGGGGAGCTGTTTTTT	CASPTGGGELFF
TRBJ2-2	NA	once	TRBV9	TGTGCCAGCAGCGTTAACATGAACACCGGGGAGCTGTTTTTT	CASSVNMNTGELFF
TRBJ1-1	NA	NA	TRBV9	TGTGCCAGCAGCTCCGAACTGGGGCGGAACACTGAAGCTTTCTTT	CASSSELGRNTEAFF
TRBJ2-7	TRBD1	NA	TRBV11-2	TGTGCCAGCAGCTCCGGGACAGGGCGATCCTACGAGCAGTACTTC	CASSSGTGRSYEQYF
TRBJ2-7	NA	NA	TRBV2	TGTGCCAGCAGGTGGACAGAGTATAACGAGCAGTACTTC	CASRWTEYNEQYF
TRBJ2-1	NA	NA	TRBV6-4	TGTGCCAGCAGTGCGGAAAGCTTGAGTGAGCAGTTCTTC	CASSAESLSEQFF
TRBJ1-1	NA	NA	TRBV27	TGTGCCAGCAGATTTACAGGGAGGGCCCTCACTGAAGCTTTCTTT	CASRFTGRALTEAFF
TRBJ1-1	NA	NA	TRBV19	TGTGCCAGTAGTCAAGGGCAGTCGAACACTGAAGCTTTCTTT	CASSQGQSNTEAFF
TRBJ1-1	TRBD1	few	TRBV19	TGTGCCAGTAGCGACAGGGGTAGGACTGAAGCTTTCTTT	CASSDRGRTEAFF
TRBJ1-2	TRBD1	few	TRBV2	TGTGCCAGCAGTGACTGGACAGGGGACTATGGCTACACCTTC	CASSDWTGDYGYTF
TRBJ2-7	TRBD1	NA	TRBV7-9	TGTGCCAGCAGCTTCGGACAGGGGGGCCACTACGAGCAGTACTTC	CASSFGQGGHYEQYF
TRBJ2-7	NA	NA	TRBV19	TGTGCCAGTAGTTTGCAGGGGAGCGAGCAGTACTTC	CASSLQGSEQYF
TRBJ1-2	NA	NA	TRBV6-6	TGTGCCAGCAGTTACTCCGGGACATACTCCTATGGCTACACCTTC	CASSYSGTYSYGYTF
TRBJ1-1	NA	medium-sized	TRBV4-2	TGTGCCAGCAGCCAAGCCGTGGACTGGGAAGCTTTCTTT	CASSQAVDWEAFF